These T cell receptor beta chains were read from a single sample in a study of cytomegalovirus exposure and HLA in healthy donors. Using immunoSEQ multiplex PCR, the repertoire was profiled, and TCRdb retains in-frame clones only, with some absent. The sample has about 130,000 clones, about 82% seen once; the top ten hold approximately 2%. The sequenced sample consisted of PBMCs. Receptors were obtained from a female donor in good health and CMV-seropositive. Both conserved end residues are part of each CDR3. A D gene is named only where the DNA matches it firmly. Size tells how often a clone was seen (once, few, many) or the class of an expanded clone, and some rows leave it out.

clone_size j_call d_call v_call cdr3_nt cdr3_aa
NA TRBJ1-2 TRBD1 TRBV5-1 TGCGCCAGCAGCCGCCAGGGGCAGGGGGATACCTATGGCTACACCTTC CASSRQGQGDTYGYTF
NA TRBJ2-7 TRBD1 TRBV5-1 TGCGCCAGCAGCATAAAAACCGGGACAGATACCTACGAGCAGTACTTC CASSIKTGTDTYEQYF
few TRBJ2-6 NA TRBV2 TGTGCCAGCAGTGAATGGCAGGGATCCGGGGCCAACGTCCTGACTTTC CASSEWQGSGANVLTF
NA TRBJ1-5 TRBD1 TRBV13 TGTGCCAGCAGCCTAAAACAGGGGGCCAGCAATCAGCCCCAGCATTTT CASSLKQGASNQPQHF
once TRBJ2-7 NA TRBV11-2 TGTGCCAGCAGCTTAGTTTCCGGGGTGTTCGGGGAGCAGTACTTC CASSLVSGVFGEQYF
few TRBJ1-4 TRBD1 TRBV4-1 TGCGCCAGCGCAAAGGGACAGGCTAATGAAAAACTGTTTTTT CASAKGQANEKLFF
few TRBJ1-1 NA TRBV6-5 TGTGCCAGCAGTGAGGGAACTGAAGCTTTCTTT CASSEGTEAFF
NA TRBJ2-7 TRBD2 TRBV5-6 TGTGCCAGCAGCTATTCCGGGACTAGGGGATCTGAATACGAGCAGTACTTC CASSYSGTRGSEYEQYF
NA TRBJ1-1 TRBD1 TRBV19 TGTGCCACCGCCGGGGACAGAAACACTGAAGCTTTCTTT CATAGDRNTEAFF
NA TRBJ2-1 TRBD2 TRBV9 TGTGCCAGCAGCGCTCATCTAGCGGGAGAGGACAATGAGCAGTTCTTC CASSAHLAGEDNEQFF
NA TRBJ2-5 NA TRBV4-1 TGCGCCAGCAGCCAGACTGGGACTTCTCAAGAGACCCAGTACTTC CASSQTGTSQETQYF
few TRBJ1-2 TRBD1 TRBV2 TGTGCCAGCAGTGGGACAGGGAAAGATGGCTACACCTTC CASSGTGKDGYTF
NA TRBJ2-3 TRBD2 TRBV7-9 TGTGCCAGCAGCCTCCCCCGGGGGGGCACAGATACGCAGTATTTT CASSLPRGGTDTQYF
NA TRBJ2-7 TRBD2 TRBV10-3 TGTGCCATCAGTGGTAGGGCTAGCGGAAGCTACGAGCAGTACTTC CAISGRASGSYEQYF
NA TRBJ1-5 NA TRBV6-5 TGTGCCAGCATGGCAGGCCCGGAACAGCCCCAGCATTTT CASMAGPEQPQHF
NA TRBJ1-1 NA TRBV5-4 TGTGCCAGCAGCCCATCGACAGATACGAACACTGAAGCTTTCTTT CASSPSTDTNTEAFF
NA TRBJ2-7 NA TRBV18 TGTGCCAGCTCACCTGAGGCGGATTACTACGAGCAGTACTTC CASSPEADYYEQYF
NA TRBJ1-4 NA TRBV14 TGTGCCAGCAGCCAAATTCTCACCGGAAAACTGTTTTTT CASSQILTGKLFF
NA TRBJ2-2 TRBD2 TRBV11-2 TGTGCCAGCAGAACCCGAGCGGGAAACACCGGGGAGCTGTTTTTT CASRTRAGNTGELFF
few TRBJ2-5 NA TRBV15 TGTGCCACCAGCAGAGATAAGGACTCGTCTCCCCAGTACTTC CATSRDKDSSPQYF
NA TRBJ2-1 TRBD2 TRBV28 TGTGCCAGCAGTCCGCAACTAGCGGGGGGCTACAATGAGCAGTTCTTC CASSPQLAGGYNEQFF
NA TRBJ1-2 NA TRBV28 TGTGCCAGCAGTCTACAGACCTATGGCTACACCTTC CASSLQTYGYTF
NA TRBJ2-7 TRBD2 TRBV5-1 TGCGCCAGCAGCGCCCCCGGGTCTAGCGGGAGCTCCTACGAGCAGTACTTC CASSAPGSSGSSYEQYF
NA TRBJ2-3 TRBD2 TRBV5-1 TGCGCCAGCAGCTTGGCGAGAACTAGCGGGACTAGCACAGATACGCAGTATTTT CASSLARTSGTSTDTQYF
NA TRBJ1-1 NA TRBV7-9 TGTGCCAGCAGTGGTACACTCAGGGGCTCCAACACTGAAGCTTTCTTT CASSGTLRGSNTEAFF
once TRBJ2-4 TRBD2 TRBV11-2 TGTGCCAGCAGCAAACAGTGGGGTCTAGCGGGGGGGCGGGGAAACATTCAGTACTTC CASSKQWGLAGGRGNIQYF
NA TRBJ2-7 NA TRBV5-5 TGTGCCAGCAGCTTGCCGGCCAGGGGATCGAGGTGGGAGCAGTACTTC CASSLPARGSRWEQYF
NA TRBJ1-2 NA TRBV6-5 TGTGCCAGCAGTTACTCGGGGGGGGGTGGCTACACCTTC CASSYSGGGGYTF
few TRBJ1-2 NA TRBV4-2 TGTGCCAGCAGCCAAGATACCAGGGAGGGTGGCTACACCTTC CASSQDTREGGYTF
few TRBJ2-7 NA TRBV5-5 TGTGCCAGCAACAAGGGGATCTTAGTTACCTACGAGCAGTACTTC CASNKGILVTYEQYF
NA TRBJ1-3 NA TRBV6-1 TGTGCCAGCAAGTTAGAGGGTTACGATCGAAACACCATATATTTT CASKLEGYDRNTIYF
NA TRBJ2-3 NA TRBV28 TGTGCCAGCAGTTTAGGGGGGGGCTGGACGGAATCGGGGGCAGATACGCAGTATTTT CASSLGGGWTESGADTQYF
NA TRBJ1-2 NA TRBV6-1 TGTGCCAGCAGGGAGGACCCAGGCACCTCCTATGGCTACACCTTC CASREDPGTSYGYTF
NA TRBJ1-3 NA TRBV11-2 TGTGCCAGCAGCCGAAGGACAGTCTCTGGAAACACCATATATTTT CASSRRTVSGNTIYF
NA TRBJ1-1 NA TRBV2 TGTGCCAGCAGTGATTTGGGCAGGGGCCCTAACACTGAAGCTTTCTTT CASSDLGRGPNTEAFF
NA TRBJ1-5 NA TRBV5-6 TGTGCCAGCAGCTTGTGGTACTCAGGGGCGCGGGATCAGCCCCAGCATTTT CASSLWYSGARDQPQHF
once TRBJ2-7 NA TRBV2 TGTGCCAGCAGAAACCGGCGGGACGAGCAGTACTTC CASRNRRDEQYF
NA TRBJ2-1 TRBD2 TRBV7-9 TGTTCCAGCAGCCCTTATTCGGGAGGGCCCTCGGATGAGCAGTTCTTC CSSSPYSGGPSDEQFF
NA TRBJ2-1 TRBD2 TRBV11-1 TGTGCCAGCAGCTTCCGGGGTCGCGGGGGGTTCTACAATGAGCAGTTCTTC CASSFRGRGGFYNEQFF
NA TRBJ1-1 NA TRBV28 TGTGCCAGCCAGAGTGAGGGTGTCACTGAAGCTTTCTTT CASQSEGVTEAFF
NA TRBJ2-3 NA TRBV28 TGTGCCAGCACCAGACTTCCACTTGGAGATACGCAGTATTTT CASTRLPLGDTQYF
NA TRBJ1-4 TRBD1 TRBV29-1 TGCAGCGTTGATGACAGGGGAAATGAAAAACTGTTTTTT CSVDDRGNEKLFF